A selection of T cell receptor beta chains follows, all from one sample in a study of T cells in Graves' hyperthyroidism and ophthalmopathy. Each CDR3 protein is one row after TCRdb ran MiXCR on the multiplex PCR reads. The sample carries under 250,000 distinct CDR3 sequences, about a sixth recorded once. The sequencing input was blood. These receptors came from a woman aged 45-59 years with Graves' hyperthyroidism. Each CDR3 is given with its conserved first and last residue. A D gene is named only where the DNA matches it firmly. Expanded clones are given a class, and other clones once, few, many or no size at all.

d_gene: TRBD1; j_gene: TRBJ2-2; len: 17; abundance: .; v_gene: TRBV4-2; CDR3aa: CASSQTTPGQGAGELFF; CDR3nt: TGTGCCAGCAGCCAAACAACTCCGGGACAGGGTGCGGGGGAGCTGTTTTTT
d_gene: TRBD2; j_gene: TRBJ2-5; len: 15; abundance: .; v_gene: TRBV7-2; CDR3aa: CASTAPGLALETQYF; CDR3nt: TGTGCCAGCACTGCGCCGGGACTAGCGTTAGAGACCCAGTACTTC
d_gene: .; j_gene: TRBJ1-1; len: 15; abundance: many; v_gene: TRBV4-2; CDR3aa: CASSQDNRGNTEAFF; CDR3nt: TGTGCCAGCAGCCAAGATAACCGAGGGAACACTGAAGCTTTCTTT
d_gene: .; j_gene: TRBJ2-7; len: 15; abundance: few; v_gene: TRBV4-1; CDR3aa: CASSRSEDGSYEQYF; CDR3nt: TGCGCCAGCAGCCGCTCTGAGGATGGCTCCTACGAGCAGTACTTC
d_gene: TRBD1; j_gene: TRBJ2-3; len: 17; abundance: few; v_gene: TRBV9; CDR3aa: CASSVEGDRRYTDTQYF; CDR3nt: TGTGCCAGCAGCGTAGAAGGGGACAGGAGATACACAGATACGCAGTATTTT
d_gene: .; j_gene: TRBJ2-7; len: 16; abundance: many; v_gene: TRBV2; CDR3aa: CASSEGRGRASYEQYF; CDR3nt: TGTGCCAGCAGTGAAGGGAGAGGCAGGGCCTCCTACGAGCAGTACTTC
d_gene: .; j_gene: TRBJ2-3; len: 13; abundance: few; v_gene: TRBV5-1; CDR3aa: CASRSSAADTQYF; CDR3nt: TGCGCCAGCAGATCTAGCGCGGCAGATACGCAGTATTTT
d_gene: .; j_gene: TRBJ2-1; len: 15; abundance: many; v_gene: TRBV12-3/TRBV12-4; CDR3aa: CASSFRASSYNEQFF; CDR3nt: TGTGCCAGCAGTTTTAGGGCGAGCTCCTACAATGAGCAGTTCTTC
d_gene: TRBD2; j_gene: TRBJ2-3; len: 17; abundance: many; v_gene: TRBV7-9; CDR3aa: CASSPTGTSGSLDTQYF; CDR3nt: TGTGCCAGCAGCCCGACTGGGACTAGCGGGAGTCTGGATACGCAGTATTTT
d_gene: TRBD2; j_gene: TRBJ2-3; len: 18; abundance: many; v_gene: TRBV7-2; CDR3aa: CASSPQGLAGLDTDTQYF; CDR3nt: TGTGCCAGCAGCCCCCAAGGACTAGCGGGACTCGACACAGATACGCAGTATTTT
d_gene: TRBD1; j_gene: TRBJ2-5; len: 15; abundance: .; v_gene: TRBV28; CDR3aa: CASSYHRGVGETQYF; CDR3nt: TGTGCCAGCAGTTACCACAGGGGGGTAGGGGAGACCCAGTACTTC
d_gene: .; j_gene: TRBJ2-5; len: 14; abundance: .; v_gene: TRBV11-2; CDR3aa: CANRPPWRAETQYF; CDR3nt: TGTGCTAACAGACCACCGTGGAGGGCAGAGACCCAGTACTTC
d_gene: .; j_gene: TRBJ1-6; len: 16; abundance: many; v_gene: TRBV4-1; CDR3aa: CASSQGAGGHNSPLHF; CDR3nt: TGCGCCAGCAGCCAAGGGGCGGGGGGTCATAATTCACCCCTCCACTTT
d_gene: .; j_gene: TRBJ2-5; len: 12; abundance: few; v_gene: TRBV2; CDR3aa: CASSEYQATQYF; CDR3nt: TGTGCCAGCAGTGAGTATCAGGCCACACAGTACTTC
d_gene: .; j_gene: TRBJ1-1; len: 14; abundance: .; v_gene: TRBV11-1; CDR3aa: CASSSQGGWTGAFF; CDR3nt: TGTGCCAGCAGCTCCCAGGGAGGATGGACTGGAGCTTTCTTT
d_gene: .; j_gene: TRBJ1-6; len: 15; abundance: .; v_gene: TRBV15; CDR3aa: CATSRGGYSDSPLHF; CDR3nt: TGTGCCACCAGCAGGGGAGGCTACAGTGATTCACCCCTCCACTTT
d_gene: .; j_gene: TRBJ1-6; len: 18; abundance: few; v_gene: TRBV6-1; CDR3aa: CASSEAGRSLLGNSPLHF; CDR3nt: TGTGCCAGCAGTGAAGCGGGGAGGTCCCTCTTGGGGAATTCACCCCTCCACTTT
d_gene: TRBD2; j_gene: TRBJ2-1; len: 18; abundance: .; v_gene: TRBV3-1; CDR3aa: CASNHRSVLAGVRNEQFF; CDR3nt: TGTGCCAGCAACCACCGGTCCGTTCTAGCGGGAGTCAGGAATGAGCAGTTCTTC
d_gene: .; j_gene: TRBJ2-3; len: 16; abundance: many; v_gene: TRBV5-1; CDR3aa: CASSLSGGRGIDTQYF; CDR3nt: TGCGCCAGCAGCTTGAGCGGCGGCAGGGGAATAGATACGCAGTATTTT
d_gene: .; j_gene: TRBJ2-2; len: 11; abundance: .; v_gene: TRBV11-2; CDR3aa: CASTLTGELFF; CDR3nt: TGTGCCAGCACGTTGACCGGGGAGCTGTTTTTT
d_gene: TRBD2; j_gene: TRBJ2-7; len: 16; abundance: many; v_gene: TRBV3-1; CDR3aa: CASSQDGGGRPDEQYF; CDR3nt: TGTGCCAGCAGCCAAGATGGGGGCGGGAGGCCGGACGAGCAGTACTTC
d_gene: .; j_gene: TRBJ2-7; len: 14; abundance: many; v_gene: TRBV7-6; CDR3aa: CASSHVTDSYEQYF; CDR3nt: TGTGCCAGCAGCCACGTCACGGACTCCTACGAGCAGTACTTC
d_gene: .; j_gene: TRBJ1-1; len: 13; abundance: many; v_gene: TRBV6-1; CDR3aa: CASSESVNTEAFF; CDR3nt: TGTGCCAGCAGTGAGAGTGTGAACACTGAAGCTTTCTTT
d_gene: TRBD1; j_gene: TRBJ1-5; len: 16; abundance: .; v_gene: TRBV12-3/TRBV12-4; CDR3aa: CASSLGGSEPYQPQHF; CDR3nt: TGTGCCAGCAGCCTAGGGGGCAGTGAACCATATCAGCCCCAGCATTTT
d_gene: TRBD1; j_gene: TRBJ1-1; len: 15; abundance: many; v_gene: TRBV18; CDR3aa: CASSPLQGEHTEAFF; CDR3nt: TGTGCCAGCTCACCCCTGCAGGGGGAGCACACTGAAGCTTTCTTT
d_gene: TRBD1; j_gene: TRBJ2-7; len: 15; abundance: .; v_gene: TRBV12-3/TRBV12-4; CDR3aa: CASSFPGTEVGEQYF; CDR3nt: TGTGCCAGCAGTTTTCCCGGGACAGAGGTGGGCGAGCAGTACTTC
d_gene: .; j_gene: TRBJ2-6; len: 16; abundance: .; v_gene: TRBV2; CDR3aa: CASRLQGGSGANVLTF; CDR3nt: TGTGCCAGCAGGTTACAAGGAGGATCTGGGGCCAACGTCCTGACTTTC
d_gene: TRBD2; j_gene: TRBJ2-1; len: 15; abundance: .; v_gene: TRBV6-1; CDR3aa: CASGLRTSLPREQFF; CDR3nt: TGTGCCAGCGGTCTTAGGACTAGCCTGCCTCGTGAGCAGTTCTTC
d_gene: .; j_gene: TRBJ2-7; len: 12; abundance: .; v_gene: TRBV30; CDR3aa: CAWSVRELKQYF; CDR3nt: TGTGCCTGGAGTGTACGGGAGCTCAAGCAGTACTTC
d_gene: .; j_gene: TRBJ1-3; len: 14; abundance: .; v_gene: TRBV7-9; CDR3aa: CASSVSSSGNTIYF; CDR3nt: TGTGCCAGCAGCGTCAGCAGCTCTGGAAACACCATATATTTT
d_gene: .; j_gene: TRBJ1-4; len: 15; abundance: few; v_gene: TRBV7-9; CDR3aa: CASSHPGRTNEKLFF; CDR3nt: TGTGCCAGCAGCCACCCAGGGCGCACTAATGAAAAACTGTTTTTT